The 14 T cell receptor beta chains given below trace back to one sample, sequenced in a study of cytomegalovirus exposure and HLA in healthy donors. The protocol was immunoSEQ multiplex PCR, while the TCRdb copy is restricted to in-frame clones and leaves out a portion. The sample has approximately 160,000 clones; 84% are singletons. The sequencing sample was made of PBMCs. These receptors were obtained from a man between 25 and 39 years old in good health and CMV-seropositive.

This clone has just a few counts. The gene calls are TRBV7-8 and TRBJ1-2; D is unresolved. The germline CDR1 and CDR2 sequences are SGHVS and FQNEAQ. V shed 4 bases and J shed 4 bases, with 13 bases lying between them. The CDR3 covers 14 residues. The CDR3 here is CASSSAGSPYGYTF. The CDR3 region has the DNA TGTGCCAGCAGCTCGGCCGGGAGCCCCTATGGCTACACCTTC.

The CDR3 reads CASSQHPGQGSEKLFF. CDR3 in DNA: TGCGCCAGCAGCCAGCACCCGGGACAGGGGAGTGAAAAACTGTTTTTT. The gene calls are TRBV4-3 and TRBJ1-4; 10 bases are a match to TRBD1. Trimming removed 3 bases from V and 7 bases from J; junction bases left unmatched: 8. The length of the CDR3 is 16 residues. Germline V gives CDR1 LGHNA, CDR2 YSLEER.

This clone has a single count. The gene calls are TRBV19 and TRBJ1-1; D gene uncertain. This CDR3 comprises 13 residues. Germline values: CDR1 LNHDA, CDR2 SQIVND (reference sequence). Trimming left V 3 bases short and J 0 bases short, with 5 bases between. The CDR3: CASSMSVNTEAFF. DNA of the CDR3: TGTGCCAGTAGTATGTCAGTGAACACTGAAGCTTTCTTT. The variable domain in full, with the rest retrieved from reference TRBV19 and TRBJ1-1, is DGGITQSPKYLFRKEGQNVTLSCEQNLNHDAMYWYRQDPGQGLRLIYYSQIVNDFQKGDIAEGYSVSREKKESFPLTVTSAQKNPTAFYLCASSMSVNTEAFFGQGTRLTVV.

The chain uses TRBV7-8 and TRBJ1-3, with D unclear. The CDR3 has 12 amino acids. CDR1 and CDR2 (germline): SGHVS, FQNEAQ. Trimming pared 6 bases from V and 4 bases from J, leaving 7 bases between. CDR3 sequence reads: CASSVQGNTIYF. For the CDR3, the DNA is TGTGCCAGCAGTGTTCAGGGAAACACCATATATTTT.

This chain links TRBV7-2 with TRBJ2-3, with a tentative D call TRBD2 (5 bases). Looked up from germline, CDR1 is SGHTA and CDR2 is FQGNSA. V lost 0 bases and J lost 2, with 12 bases in between. This CDR3 is built from 16 residues. In DNA, the CDR3 is TGTGCCAGCAGCTTAGCGTCCCGGGGAAACACAGATACGCAGTATTTT. It yields the protein CASSLASRGNTDTQYF.

The CDR3 loop is CASSRGGLAGGPPSTDTQYF. The CDR3 nucleotides read TGTGCCAGCAGTCGAGGGGGGCTAGCGGGAGGGCCCCCAAGCACAGATACGCAGTATTTT. The genes are TRBV7-8 and TRBJ2-3; 12 positions agree with TRBD2. Germline CDR1 and CDR2: SGHVS and FQNEAQ. The J segment lost 0 bases and the V segment lost 6 bases, leaving 16 bases of the junction unmatched. The CDR3 loop spans 20 amino acids. Together with reference TRBV7-8 and TRBJ2-3, the CDR3 gives the full variable domain: GAGVSQSPRYKVAKRGQDVALRCDPISGHVSLFWYQQALGQGPEFLTYFQNEAQLDKSGLPSDRFFAERPEGSVSTLKIQRTQQEDSAVYLCASSRGGLAGGPPSTDTQYFGPGTRLTVL.

V and J are TRBV28 and TRBJ1-5, with unresolved D. V gave up 6 bases and J gave up 0 bases, with 18 bases separating them. The germline gives CDR1 MDHEN, CDR2 SYDVKM. There are 17 residues in the CDR3. In nucleotides, the CDR3 is TGTGCCAGCAGAACCCTTGAACAGTCCGTTAGCAATCAGCCCCAGCATTTT. Protein sequence: CASRTLEQSVSNQPQHF. Together with reference TRBV28 and TRBJ1-5, the CDR3 gives the full variable domain: DVKVTQSSRYLVKRTGEKVFLECVQDMDHENMFWYRQDPGLGLRLIYFSYDVKMKEKGDIPEGYSVSREKKERFSLILESASTNQTSMYLCASRTLEQSVSNQPQHFGDGTRLSIL.

The V gene is TRBV9, the J gene TRBJ2-7; D may be TRBD2 (6 bases). The germline V and J ends were trimmed by 2 bases and 2 bases, with 11 bases remaining between them. CDR1 and CDR2 from the germline V gene are SGDLS and YYNGEE. The CDR3 consists of 14 residues. The CDR3 DNA is TGTGCCAGCAGCGTTGGAGGGGTTACCTACGAGCAGTACTTC. Translated, it gives CASSVGGVTYEQYF.

The chain employs TRBV5-6 and TRBJ2-7, with D tentatively TRBD1 (6 bases). This CDR3 is built from 15 residues. CDR1 is SGHDT and CDR2 is YYEEEE in the germline V gene. The V gene lost 2 bases and the J gene lost 2 bases, with 14 bases spanning the gap. The CDR3 DNA is TGTGCCAGCAGCTTAACAGGGATGGAGGCCTACGAGCAGTACTTC. Translating it yields CASSLTGMEAYEQYF.

The chain uses TRBV2 and TRBJ2-3; no clear D gene. The ends were cut back, 0 bases at V and 0 bases at J, with 4 bases in the middle. CDR1 is SNHLY, CDR2 FYNNEI, per germline. CDR3 length: 14 amino acids. The CDR3 sequence: CASSEASSTDTQYF. The CDR3 coding sequence is TGTGCCAGCAGTGAAGCGAGTAGCACAGATACGCAGTATTTT.

V usage is TRBV30 and J usage is TRBJ1-5; the D is unclear. In germline, CDR1 is GTSNPN, CDR2 SVGIG (reference sequence). The V end lost 5 bases, the J end lost 3 bases, and 8 bases lay between the germline ends. This CDR3 contains 12 residues. This CDR3 is CAWATVNQPQHF. The CDR3 DNA sequence: TGTGCCTGGGCCACAGTCAATCAGCCCCAGCATTTT.

The chain uses TRBV28 and TRBJ1-1; 12 positions agree with TRBD1. Trimming took 6 bases from V and 5 from J; bases not matched to a gene: 16. CDR3 length: 18 amino acids. Germline V gene data show CDR1 as MDHEN and CDR2 as SYDVKM. The CDR3 nucleotides read TGTGCCAGCAGCCAAATCACTCCGGGACAGGGGGCGCGAACTGAAGCTTTCTTT. It specifies CASSQITPGQGARTEAFF.

The V gene is TRBV2, the J gene TRBJ1-5; TRBD1 is a possible D gene (5 bases). In germline, CDR1 is SNHLY, CDR2 FYNNEI. V lost 4 bases to trimming and J lost 5 bases, with 12 bases between them. The CDR3 is made up of 14 amino acids. CDR3 bases: TGTGCCAGCAGTGGGGACGGGGGGTATCAGCCCCAGCATTTT. Translation: CASSGDGGYQPQHF. Full variable domain (rest looked up from reference TRBV2 and TRBJ1-5): EPEVTQTPSHQVTQMGQEVILRCVPISNHLYFYWYRQILGQKVEFLVSFYNNEISEKSEIFDDQFSVERPDGSNFTLKIRSTKLEDSAMYFCASSGDGGYQPQHFGDGTRLSIL.

The rearrangement joins TRBV28 to TRBJ1-1, with 8 nucleotides matching TRBD1. The CDR3 spans 14 residues. V lost 3 bases, J lost 4 bases, and 4 bases stayed unmatched. Germline CDR1 reads MDHEN; CDR2 reads SYDVKM. CDR3 sequence (DNA): TGTGCCAGCAGTTTCGACAGGGGTGGCACTGAAGCTTTCTTT. This codes for CASSFDRGGTEAFF.